Sequencing of this T cell receptor beta chain was carried out in a study of shared clonotypes between healthy human individuals. Study context: Each donor's CD4 naive and CD4 memory cells filled three plates apiece, CD8 naive two, and CD8 memory one.

Positively selected for CCR7, the CD45RO-negative cells used as naive CD8 cells excluded terminally differentiated effector memory CD45RA+ cells. When replicate PCRs were run on sorted subsets, they used 200 to 250 ng DNA, tens of thousands of T cell genomes. In the authors' methods: ImmunoSEQ sequences covered only the junction and lacked quality scores; filtering therefore differed. Sequenced by immunoSEQ multiplex PCR; TCRdb stores in-frame clones only, minus some. Clone size and the V and J calls come from that table; the DNA yielded D and trimming. The repertoire holds 660,000 or so clones, with about 96% as singletons. Study findings and constraints: The study generally estimated greater richness for naive than memory subsets.

As concerns this clone: As yet, its antigen is unknown.

The sequence was obtained from a woman in her 30s in good health. Material for sequencing was naive CD8+ T cells sorted from blood.

The CDR3 nucleotides are TGTGCCAGCAGCTTACAAGTCGCCAACGAGCAGTACTTC. It is translated as CASSLQVANEQYF. V gene TRBV13 combines with J gene TRBJ2-7; no clear D gene. V lost 2 bases to trimming and J lost 5 bases, with 10 bases between them. CDR3 size: 13 residues. The germline gives CDR1 PRHDT, CDR2 FYEKMQ (reference sequence).